The subject of this entry is one T cell receptor (beta chain). The entry originates in a study of radiation and T cells in renal cell carcinoma. Clones were read by immunoSEQ multiplex PCR, and TCRdb kept only the in-frame ones, dropping some. The data hold roughly 150,000 clones, with around 90% observed a single time. Time point here: blood 2 weeks post-SBRT. The treatment: 15 Gy SBRT to primary tumor, nephrectomy 4 weeks later. Serial blood draws occurred at baseline and 2 and 4 weeks post-SBRT. CDR1 is LNHDA, CDR2 SQIVND, per germline (reference sequence). The ends were cut back, 4 bases at V and 5 bases at J, with 11 bases in the middle. This CDR3 has 13 residues.

The sequence came from a woman aged 50 to 60 with renal cell carcinoma. The chain has TRBV19 and TRBJ1-1; a possible D gene is TRBD1 (5 bases). The sequencing here drew on blood, taken from a patient whose treatment included radiotherapy and nephrectomy. The CDR3 loop is CASSTGHPTEAFF. The CDR3 DNA is TGTGCCAGTAGTACTGGACATCCTACTGAAGCTTTCTTT.